The entry below gives a single T cell receptor beta chain sequence along with its context. Its antigen has not been determined. Per-nucleotide qualities are absent, and no much larger clonotype sits a single base away. This entry belongs to a study of vaccination and CD4 T cells after COVID-19 (dated by TCRdb to between 2021 and 2024). For the wider study: Convalescent patients had a positive SARS-CoV-2 result on nasal swab PCR, and of these patients, several had mild disease and one had severe disease. In 10 COVID-19 convalescent patients and 4 infection-naive healthy vaccine recipients, the spike-specific CD4+ TCR repertoire before mRNA vaccination was compared with the repertoire after mRNA vaccination. As controls, cultures received a CEFX viral epitope pool (the positive control), an HIV-1 Nef peptide pool (the negative control), or no peptide at all. Post-COVID blood samples were collected from convalescent patients a median of around 100 days after diagnosis, with a range of roughly 30 to 161 days. The convalescent cohort comprised six males and four females, including two Hispanic individuals, seven Caucasians, two Asians and one multiracial person. Culture stimuli were overlapping spike peptide pools from SARS-CoV-2 and from the common cold coronaviruses HCoV-NL63, HCoV-OC43 and HCoV-229E. Post-vaccine blood samples were obtained a median of around 67 days after the second vaccine dose, with a range of about 12 to 241 days. Participants got two doses of the Pfizer-BioNTech BNT162b2 vaccine (n=8) or two doses of the Moderna mRNA-1273 vaccine (n=2).

The germline V end is reduced by 5 bases and the J end by 4 bases; junction bases left unmatched: 5. The CDR3 has 13 amino acids, counting the end cysteine and phenylalanine. The retained sequence is limited to the CDR3, 39 bases, with the frame set at the first base. Per the germline V gene, MNHNS is the CDR1 and SASEGT is the CDR2. This sample's treatment or condition label indicates: roughly ten-day PBMC culture with coronavirus spike peptide pools or control peptides (ViraFEST assay). To expand antigen-specific T cells with peptide pools and then pick out the expanded clonotypes through TCR sequencing, the study relied on the ViraFEST assay. The convalescent patients' positive SARS-CoV-2 PCR tests fell between March and December 2020, which was before the Alpha, Beta and Delta variants emerged in the United States. Each well held 2.2 million or so PBMCs cultured with around 10 ug/ml peptide pools in IMDM containing 5% human AB serum and approximately 10 IU/ml IL-2. On days 3 and 7, half of the culture medium was replaced with fresh IL-2-containing medium. Once the cells had been in culture for approximately 10 days, the EasySep CD4+ T cell isolation kit was used to isolate CD4+ T cells by negative selection. PBMCs were separated from whole blood using Ficoll-Paque Plus gradient centrifugation and then either used fresh or cryopreserved at -140C. Culture conditions were generally each tested in triplicate wells.

The full study reports these points: Only a relatively small number of convalescent patients were included in the study, and early timepoints following natural infection were not analyzed. In convalescent patients, a median approximately 90% of post-vaccine SARS-CoV-2-reactive clones were detected only after vaccination, suggesting vaccine-specific priming. The median count of SARS-CoV-2-reactive clonotypes went up from under 25 after infection to 30 to 40 after vaccination, although the change was not significant. Of the vaccine-specific clones in convalescent patients, 304 of 307, or nearly all, reacted only to SARS-CoV-2 spike and did not cross-react with common cold coronaviruses.

Library method: PCR. At the Johns Hopkins FTIC core, DNA from the cultured CD4+ T cells underwent TCR sequencing with the Oncomine TCR Beta short-read assay. The QIAamp micro DNA kit was used to extract genomic DNA from the cultured CD4+ T cells. The Oncomine TCR Beta libraries from cultured CD4+ T cells were pooled using unique dual indexes and then sequenced on an Illumina iSeq 100. As for how the authors treated the data: Non-productive sequences were filtered out, and CDR3s that did not start with C, did not end with F or W, or were shorter than 7 amino acids were discarded. Antigen-specific clonotypes were identified using the MANAFEST web application through comparison of peptide-stimulated wells with reference and other culture wells. An FDR below 0.05, an odds ratio above 5, and a productive frequency above 0.1% in at least two of three replicate wells were required for clones to be considered positive. Clonotypes that were significantly expanded in both SARS-CoV-2 spike wells and at least one common cold coronavirus spike condition were defined as cross-reactive. CDR3 homology was assessed with Levenshtein distances (stringdist) and unrooted phylogenetic trees (ape) in R version 3.6.1. TCRdb reworked the public reads: Q25 trimming with fastp, MiXCR clone assembly, productive beta chains retained. Identical CDR3 protein sequences are pooled into one entry, listed with their most common genes and DNA. TCRdb, not the authors, supplied the V and J calls. This sample lists 11,000 or so distinct CDR3 sequences; roughly two thirds were detected once. The ten largest make up 13% to 15% of the sample.

The sequence was obtained from a human donor who had recovered from COVID-19. The sequenced sample consisted of CD4+ T cells from blood, cultured in vitro. In this chain, TRBV6-1 is recombined with TRBJ2-7, with TRBD1 identical over 7 junction bases. The bases are TGTGCCAGCAGTAACGACAGGGTTTACGAGCAGTACTTC. This yields the protein CASSNDRVYEQYF.